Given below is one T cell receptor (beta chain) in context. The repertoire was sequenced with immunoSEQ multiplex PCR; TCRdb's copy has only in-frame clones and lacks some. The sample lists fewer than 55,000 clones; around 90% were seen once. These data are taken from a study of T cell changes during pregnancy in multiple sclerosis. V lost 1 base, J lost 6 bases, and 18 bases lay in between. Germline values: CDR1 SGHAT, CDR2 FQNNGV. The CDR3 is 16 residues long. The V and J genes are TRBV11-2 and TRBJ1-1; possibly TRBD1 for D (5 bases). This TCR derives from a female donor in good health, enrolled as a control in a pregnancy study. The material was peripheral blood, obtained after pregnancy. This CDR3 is CASSLAVQGTIAEAFF. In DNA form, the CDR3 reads TGTGCCAGCAGCTTAGCAGTGCAGGGAACTATCGCTGAAGCTTTCTTT.